Below, 18 T cell receptor beta chains from the same sample are listed, as sequenced in a study of beta chain features in type 1 diabetes. The isolated RNA, all of it, was reverse transcribed, so expressed TCRB transcripts were what got sequenced. Method: immunoSEQ multiplex PCR; TCRdb's copy keeps in-frame clones and lacks some. The table records just over 450,000 clones, roughly 31% of them present only once. Sequenced sample: naive CD4+ T cells from blood. These receptors came from a man between 18 and 29 years old in good health.

V usage is TRBV10-3 and J usage is TRBJ2-5; 8 bases map to TRBD2. The V gene end was trimmed by 10 bases and the J gene end by 5 bases; junction bases not matched to a gene: 15. This CDR3 spans 15 amino acids. Germline V CDR1 and CDR2: ENHRY, SYGVKD. The CDR3 protein is CATRGSSGSPETQYF. The CDR3 coding sequence is TGTGCCACCAGAGGGTCAAGCGGGAGCCCCGAGACCCAGTACTTC.

The CDR3 is CASSEAQETQYF. Here the CDR3 DNA reads TGTGCCAGCTCAGAAGCTCAAGAGACCCAGTACTTC. The chain carries TRBV18 and TRBJ2-5; D gene unclear. CDR3 length: 12 residues. The germline CDR1 and CDR2 sequences are KGHSH and LQKENI. V lost 5 bases to trimming and J lost 2 bases, with 6 bases between them. Full variable domain (rest looked up from reference TRBV18 and TRBJ2-5): NAGVMQNPRHLVRRRGQEARLRCSPMKGHSHVYWYRQLPEEGLKFMVYLQKENIIDESGMPKERFSAEFPKEGPSILRIQQVVRGDSAAYFCASSEAQETQYFGPGTRLLVL.

The chain links TRBV10-3 to TRBJ1-5; D possibly corresponds to TRBD1 (6 bases). CDR1 and CDR2 from the germline V gene are ENHRY and SYGVKD. Trimming took off 10 bases at V and 0 bases at J, with 19 bases between the two ends. CDR3 size: 16 residues. CDR3 DNA: TGTGCCAGCAACTCTGGACAGCTCTTTAGCAATCAGCCCCAGCATTTT. Protein sequence: CASNSGQLFSNQPQHF.

This sequence joins TRBV4-1 and TRBJ1-4, with 7 bases matching TRBD1. V shed 4 bases, J shed 6 bases, and the junction held 11 bases outside the gene matches. Germline V gene data show CDR1 as MGHRA and CDR2 as YSYEKL. The length of the CDR3 is 16 residues. CDR3 in amino acids: CASSPRQGYYDEKLFF. The DNA of the CDR3 is TGCGCCAGCAGCCCACGACAGGGTTATTATGATGAAAAACTGTTTTTT.

CDR3 nucleotides: TGCAGTGCTCTTAAGGCCCGCCAGTTCTTC. It encodes CSALKARQFF. The rearrangement joins TRBV20-1 to TRBJ2-1, with D uncertain. CDR1 and CDR2 (germline): DFQATT, SNEGSKA (reference sequence). Trimming stripped 5 bases from V and 13 bases from J, with 12 bases between. The CDR3 runs to 10 residues.

The genes are TRBV5-1 and TRBJ2-7, with no clear D. This CDR3 has 12 amino acids. Germline CDR1 is SGHRS and CDR2 is YFSETQ. V lost 0 bases and J lost 6, with 7 bases in between. CDR3: CASSLEGPEQYF. Written as DNA, the CDR3 is TGCGCCAGCAGCTTGGAGGGTCCCGAGCAGTACTTC.

This clone showed up just once. This chain uses TRBV7-2 with TRBJ1-1; 7 bases fit TRBD1. J lost 5 bases, V lost 5 bases, and 5 bases had no gene match. CDR1 is SGHTA and CDR2 is FQGNSA in the germline V gene. The CDR3 runs to 13 residues. CDR3 bases: TGTGCCAGCAGCCGCGACAGGGTTACTGAAGCTTTCTTT. Encoded protein: CASSRDRVTEAFF.

The chain combines TRBV10-3 with TRBJ2-5, with D unclear. Trimming cost V 3 bases and J 4 bases, with 9 bases left between them. The germline gives CDR1 ENHRY, CDR2 SYGVKD. The CDR3 consists of 13 residues. The CDR3 region is CAISEGSPETQYF. The CDR3 coding sequence is TGTGCCATCAGTGAAGGTAGTCCAGAGACCCAGTACTTC.

This clone was detected only a few times. The rearrangement uses TRBV9 and TRBJ2-1; perhaps TRBD2 as D (6 bases). The V end lost 0 bases, the J end lost 8 bases, and 12 bases lay between the germline ends. Germline V CDR1 and CDR2: SGDLS, YYNGEE. The CDR3 covers 14 residues. The CDR3 loop reads CASSVAGASHEQFF. CDR3 nucleotides: TGTGCCAGCAGCGTAGCGGGAGCGTCCCATGAGCAGTTCTTC.

This clone was found a few times. This chain uses TRBV18 with TRBJ2-5; D gene uncertain. CDR1 is KGHSH, CDR2 LQKENI, per germline. This CDR3 is built from 12 residues. Trimming removed 4 bases at V and 4 bases at J, with 7 bases between. The CDR3, as DNA: TGTGCCAGCTCACTGATGAGAGAGACCCAGTACTTC. As protein: CASSLMRETQYF. Looking up the rest from reference TRBV18 and TRBJ2-5 gives the full variable domain: NAGVMQNPRHLVRRRGQEARLRCSPMKGHSHVYWYRQLPEEGLKFMVYLQKENIIDESGMPKERFSAEFPKEGPSILRIQQVVRGDSAAYFCASSLMRETQYFGPGTRLLVL.

This clone was counted between two and nine times. V is TRBV29-1 and J is TRBJ1-1, with D perhaps matching TRBD1 (5 bases). The CDR3 has 13 amino acids. From germline, CDR1 is SQVTM and CDR2 ANQGSEA. V dropped 6 bases and J dropped 5 bases, with 16 bases sitting between them. The CDR3 spells CSVMTSQGTEAFF. The CDR3 DNA reads as TGCAGCGTGATGACTTCCCAGGGAACTGAAGCTTTCTTT.

J is TRBJ2-1 and V is TRBV4-1, with D hard to call. Germline loops: CDR1 MGHRA, CDR2 YSYEKL. The CDR3 loop spans 13 amino acids. Trimming stripped 3 bases from V and 6 bases from J, with 9 bases between. The CDR3 is CASSQHFRNEQFF. In DNA, the CDR3 is TGCGCCAGCAGCCAGCACTTCCGCAATGAGCAGTTCTTC.

This clone was detected only once. The V and J genes are TRBV27 and TRBJ2-7, with D perhaps TRBD2 (6 bases). V was shortened by 7 bases and J by 0 bases, with 13 bases between the two germline ends. This CDR3 region has 14 residues. Germline-derived CDR1 and CDR2 are MNHEY and SMNVEV (reference sequence). DNA of the CDR3: TGTGCCAGCACTCCCCGGGGGTCCTCCTACGAGCAGTACTTC. Amino acids: CASTPRGSSYEQYF.

CDR3 region: CASSPAAVKETQYF. The CDR3 bases are TGTGCCAGCTCACCAGCCGCGGTGAAAGAGACCCAGTACTTC. This chain joins TRBV18 and TRBJ2-5; D is undetermined. V dropped 2 bases and J dropped 3 bases, with 10 bases sitting between them. Per the germline V gene, CDR1 is KGHSH and CDR2 is LQKENI. The CDR3 has 14 residues. The complete variable domain, with remaining parts taken from reference TRBV18 and TRBJ2-5, reads NAGVMQNPRHLVRRRGQEARLRCSPMKGHSHVYWYRQLPEEGLKFMVYLQKENIIDESGMPKERFSAEFPKEGPSILRIQQVVRGDSAAYFCASSPAAVKETQYFGPGTRLLVL.

The chain uses TRBV29-1 and TRBJ2-3; D is unclear. V was clipped by 6 bases and J by 0 bases, with 13 bases between them. The CDR3 totals 14 residues. CDR1 and CDR2 from the germline V gene are SQVTM and ANQGSEA. The CDR3 protein is CSVGLFSSTDTQYF. The CDR3 DNA is TGCAGCGTGGGCCTATTTTCTAGCACAGATACGCAGTATTTT.

This clone has only one observation. The rearrangement links TRBV27 to TRBJ2-7; 9 nucleotides align to TRBD1. Trimming removed 3 bases from V and 5 bases from J; junction bases left unmatched: 11. CDR1 is MNHEY and CDR2 is SMNVEV in the germline V gene (reference sequence). The CDR3 sequence is 16 residues long. CDR3 DNA: TGTGCCAGCAGTTTCTTCCATACGGGACAGGGAGACGAGCAGTACTTC. Translation gives CASSFFHTGQGDEQYF.

This clone occurred a few times. This chain connects TRBV7-9 to TRBJ2-2; D is perhaps TRBD2 (6 bases). Trimming took off 5 bases at V and 10 bases at J, with 17 bases between the two ends. The CDR3 is made up of 14 amino acids. CDR1 SEHNR and CDR2 FQNEAQ come from the germline V gene (reference sequence). Written as DNA, the CDR3 is TGTGCCAGCAGCCCGTCTGCGGGAAGGGAGGAGCTGTTTTTT. This codes for CASSPSAGREELFF.

The rearrangement links TRBV19 to TRBJ2-7; 11 bases line up with TRBD2. Per the germline V gene, CDR1 is LNHDA and CDR2 is SQIVND (reference sequence). The CDR3 totals 14 residues. Losses at the gene ends were 2 bases for V and 3 bases for J; bases not matched to a gene: 0. The CDR3 DNA sequence: TGTGCCAGTAGTATAACTAGCGGGAGCTACGAGCAGTACTTC. It codes for CASSITSGSYEQYF.